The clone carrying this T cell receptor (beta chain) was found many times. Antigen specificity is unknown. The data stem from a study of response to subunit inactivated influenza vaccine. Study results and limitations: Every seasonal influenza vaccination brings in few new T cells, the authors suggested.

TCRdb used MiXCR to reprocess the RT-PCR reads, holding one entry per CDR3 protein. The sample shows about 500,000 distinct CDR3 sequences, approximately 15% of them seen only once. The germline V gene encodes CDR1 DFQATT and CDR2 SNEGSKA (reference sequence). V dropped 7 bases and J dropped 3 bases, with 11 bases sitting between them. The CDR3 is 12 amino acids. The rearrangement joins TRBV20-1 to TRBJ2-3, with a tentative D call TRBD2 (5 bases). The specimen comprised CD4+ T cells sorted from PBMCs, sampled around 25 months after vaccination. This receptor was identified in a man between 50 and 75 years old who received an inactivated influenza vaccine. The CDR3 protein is CSGWRATDTQYF. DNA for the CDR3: TGCAGTGGCTGGCGGGCGACAGATACGCAGTATTTT.